Below are 23 T cell receptor beta chains sequenced from a single sample in a study of blood T cell repertoires in COVID-19. Measured with immunoSEQ multiplex PCR; TCRdb has only the in-frame clones, and not every one. The sample shows around 480,000 clones, about 91% of them seen only once. The sample was peripheral blood. The receptor set was obtained from a woman aged 50 to 60 with COVID-19, enrolled during active disease.

This clone showed up just a few times. This chain connects TRBV12-5 to TRBJ2-7; possible D gene TRBD1, 7 bases. V lost 7 bases and J lost 5, with 15 bases in between. Germline loops: CDR1 LGHNT, CDR2 FRNRAP. CDR3 length: 13 amino acids. Here the CDR3 DNA reads TGTGCTAGTGCCAGGGGGGCCAGCGACGAGCAGTACTTC. Amino acids: CASARGASDEQYF.

The rearrangement joins TRBV7-3 to TRBJ2-3, with a possible D match to TRBD2 (5 bases). This CDR3 is built from 13 residues. The V end lost 3 bases, the J end lost 1 base, and 5 bases lay between the germline ends. Germline assignment: CDR1 SGHTA and CDR2 FQGTGA. The CDR3: CASSFGGTDTQYF. The CDR3 bases are TGTGCCAGCAGCTTCGGGGGCACAGATACGCAGTATTTT.

This chain joins TRBV3-1 (or the pseudogene TRBV3-2) and TRBJ2-7; D not certain. V lost 4 bases and J lost 2, with 12 bases in between. This CDR3 comprises 14 residues. Germline V gene lookup returns CDR1 LGHDT and CDR2 YNNKEL (reference sequence). The CDR3 loop is CASSLSAGAYEQYF. CDR3 coding DNA: TGTGCCAGCAGCCTCTCTGCCGGAGCCTACGAGCAGTACTTC.

The chain carries TRBV4-1 and TRBJ2-2; possible D gene TRBD2, 6 bases. There are 16 residues in the CDR3. The V end lost 3 bases, the J end lost 4 bases, and 15 bases lay between the germline ends. CDR1 is MGHRA, CDR2 YSYEKL, per germline. The chain's CDR3 is CASSHPPRDSTGELFF. The CDR3 DNA reads as TGCGCCAGCAGCCATCCGCCGAGGGACTCCACCGGGGAGCTGTTTTTT.

CDR3 sequence reads: CSVSQGNYGYTF. The DNA for the CDR3 is TGCAGCGTTTCGCAGGGTAACTATGGCTACACCTTC. The V call is TRBV29-1, the J call TRBJ1-2; D is perhaps TRBD1 (5 bases). The CDR3 length is 12 residues. Germline V gene data show CDR1 as SQVTM and CDR2 as ANQGSEA. V was pared by 5 bases and J by 1 base, with 8 bases between.

The chain uses TRBV24-1 and TRBJ1-5; 7 positions agree with TRBD1. Germline V lookup: CDR1 KGHDR, CDR2 SFDVKD. V trimming: 7 bases; J trimming: 8 bases; junction bases outside the gene matches: 4. The CDR3 is made up of 12 amino acids. The CDR3, as DNA: TGTGCCACCAGACAGGGGAGTGAGCCCCAGCATTTT. Its protein is CATRQGSEPQHF.

This clone was observed a handful of times. The rearrangement links TRBV20-1 to TRBJ1-4; D gene unclear. The CDR3 covers 11 residues. V dropped 3 bases and J dropped 8 bases, with 7 bases sitting between them. CDR1 is DFQATT and CDR2 is SNEGSKA in the germline V gene (reference sequence). CDR3 sequence (DNA): TGCAGTGCTAGGGGAGGGGAAAAACTGTTTTTT. Protein: CSARGGEKLFF.

This clone was seen only a few times. The rearrangement links TRBV18 to TRBJ1-5, with 7 bases lining up with TRBD1. The trim removed 2 bases at V and 5 bases at J, leaving 15 bases unmatched. The germline gives CDR1 KGHSH, CDR2 LQKENI. The CDR3 spans 18 residues. This chain's CDR3 is CASSPVGQVGSSHQPQHF. DNA for the CDR3: TGTGCCAGCTCACCAGTAGGACAGGTGGGAAGTTCCCATCAGCCCCAGCATTTT.

This clone was detected only once. This chain links TRBV30 with TRBJ1-2; 8 bases agree with TRBD1. Per germline, CDR1 GTSNPN and CDR2 SVGIG (reference sequence). After removal of 3 bases from V and 7 bases from J, the junction contained 10 bases not matched to a gene. The CDR3 is made up of 14 amino acids. CDR3 amino acids: CAWRGGQGAPGYTF. CDR3 DNA: TGTGCCTGGAGGGGGGGCCAGGGGGCCCCTGGCTACACCTTC.

The count of this clone is one. The genes are TRBV2 and TRBJ2-1; D possibly corresponds to TRBD1 (6 bases). The CDR3 has 16 residues. Per germline, CDR1 SNHLY and CDR2 FYNNEI. Trimming took 4 bases from V and 4 from J, leaving 17 bases between them. The CDR3 nucleotides read TGTGCCAGCAGTGGTCCCCACTGGGGGCCATACAATGAGCAGTTCTTC. Encoded protein: CASSGPHWGPYNEQFF.

The chain employs TRBV30 and TRBJ1-2; 7 nucleotides line up with TRBD1. The CDR3 spans 15 residues. Germline CDR1 is GTSNPN and CDR2 is SVGIG (reference sequence). The V gene end was trimmed by 0 bases and the J gene end by 6 bases; junction bases not matched to a gene: 10. CDR3 in DNA: TGTGCCTGGAGTGTAGAAGGGGGCGGGGAGAATGGCTACACCTTC. This sequence encodes CAWSVEGGGENGYTF.

The V call is TRBV6-5, the J call TRBJ2-3; D perhaps matches TRBD2 (6 bases). The germline CDR1 and CDR2 sequences are MNHEY and SVGAGI. V was trimmed by 6 bases and J by 1 base, leaving 14 bases between them. The CDR3 runs 15 residues. The chain's CDR3 is CASRDGGAGTDTQYF. The CDR3 DNA follows: TGTGCCAGCAGGGACGGGGGAGCCGGCACAGATACGCAGTATTTT.

This sequence joins TRBV19 and TRBJ1-2, with D perhaps matching TRBD1 (5 bases). V lost 7 bases to trimming and J lost 3 bases, with 12 bases between them. From germline, CDR1 is LNHDA and CDR2 SQIVND (reference sequence). This CDR3 spans 13 amino acids. In DNA, the CDR3 is TGTGCCAGTATCTCGACAGAGGACTATGGCTACACCTTC. Translation: CASISTEDYGYTF.

In its sample, this clone was seen once. This chain links TRBV7-9 with TRBJ1-3, with D perhaps TRBD1 (5 bases). CDR3 length: 15 amino acids. Trimming took off 7 bases at V and 1 base at J, with 14 bases between the two ends. Germline CDR1 and CDR2: SEHNR and FQNEAQ (reference sequence). CDR3 in amino acids: CASTGVGGSGNTIYF. In DNA, the CDR3 is TGTGCCAGCACCGGAGTGGGGGGGTCTGGAAACACCATATATTTT.

This clone was observed a handful of times. This rearrangement joins TRBV9 to TRBJ1-2; 10 nucleotides line up with TRBD1. The CDR3 runs 15 residues. The V gene's germline CDR1 is SGDLS and CDR2 YYNGEE. The V gene end was trimmed by 6 bases and the J gene end by 6 bases; junction bases not matched to a gene: 11. CDR3 amino acids: CASTRGTGELDGYTF. The CDR3 coding sequence is TGTGCCAGCACCAGGGGGACAGGGGAATTGGATGGCTACACCTTC. The complete variable domain, with remaining parts taken from reference TRBV9 and TRBJ1-2, reads DSGVTQTPKHLITATGQRVTLRCSPRSGDLSVYWYQQSLDQGLQFLIQYYNGEERAKGNILERFSAQQFPDLHSELNLSSLELGDSALYFCASTRGTGELDGYTFGSGTRLTVV.

This clone was counted once. The chain employs TRBV3-1 (or the pseudogene TRBV3-2) and TRBJ1-1, with D uncertain. This CDR3 comprises 12 residues. The germline gives CDR1 LGHDT, CDR2 YNNKEL (reference sequence). V lost 3 bases and J lost 5, with 7 bases in between. CDR3 loop: CASSQQLTEAFF. CDR3 bases: TGTGCCAGCAGCCAGCAGTTGACTGAAGCTTTCTTT.

The DNA of the CDR3 is TGTGCCATCAGTGAAGGACAGGGCGAAGCTTTCTTT. Translating gives CAISEGQGEAFF. The gene calls are TRBV10-3 and TRBJ1-1; 8 positions agree with TRBD1. V gave up 3 bases and J gave up 8 bases; unmatched junction bases: 2. This CDR3 region has 12 residues. Germline values: CDR1 ENHRY, CDR2 SYGVKD.

The V call is TRBV6-5, the J call TRBJ1-5; D gene unclear. Deletions cut 6 bases from V and 9 bases from J, with 15 bases between. The germline gives CDR1 MNHEY, CDR2 SVGAGI. This CDR3 contains 13 residues. For the CDR3, the DNA is TGTGCCAGCAGGAAGACATCCATGGGGCCCCAGCATTTT. Encoded protein: CASRKTSMGPQHF.

V and J are TRBV5-1 and TRBJ2-7; 7 nucleotides align to TRBD1. The CDR3 totals 13 residues. The germline V gene has CDR1 SGHRS and CDR2 YFSETQ. Trimming cost V 4 bases and J 5 bases; bases outside gene matches: 6. As DNA, the CDR3 is TGCGCCAGCAGCCCAAGGGGGCTCCACGAGCAGTACTTC. Translation: CASSPRGLHEQYF.

The chain recombines TRBV18 with TRBJ2-4, with 10 positions matching TRBD1. V lost 3 bases and J lost 0; bases outside the gene matches: 20. Per the germline V gene, CDR1 is KGHSH and CDR2 is LQKENI. The CDR3 is made up of 22 amino acids. CDR3 amino acids: CASSPPPKPGQGSPVAKNIQYF. The CDR3 DNA reads as TGTGCCAGCTCACCTCCTCCCAAACCGGGACAGGGGAGTCCTGTAGCCAAAAACATTCAGTACTTC.

CDR3 amino acids: CASSIGQGANQPQHF. In DNA, the CDR3 is TGCGCCAGCAGCATCGGACAGGGTGCTAATCAGCCCCAGCATTTT. This rearrangement joins TRBV5-1 to TRBJ1-5; 8 bases fit TRBD1. The junction had 7 bases not matched to a gene; V was cut back by 4 bases and J by 4 bases. This CDR3 is 15 amino acids long. The germline CDR1 and CDR2 sequences are SGHRS and YFSETQ.

This chain links TRBV19 with TRBJ1-5, with TRBD1 matching over 8 bases. Germline loops: CDR1 LNHDA, CDR2 SQIVND (reference sequence). V gave up 3 bases and J gave up 5 bases; unmatched junction bases: 6. CDR3 length: 15 amino acids. The CDR3 sequence is CASSMQQGVDQPQHF. In DNA, the CDR3 is TGTGCCAGTAGTATGCAACAGGGGGTGGATCAGCCCCAGCATTTT.

This clone has only a few counts. This chain's CDR3 is CASSWSGTDTGELFF. The CDR3 nucleotides are TGTGCCAGTAGCTGGTCCGGGACAGACACCGGGGAGCTGTTTTTT. The chain uses TRBV19 and TRBJ2-2; 7 positions match TRBD1. The CDR3 has 15 amino acids. CDR1 LNHDA and CDR2 SQIVND come from the germline V gene (reference sequence). The V and J ends lost 6 bases and 3 bases, in that order; junction bases with no gene match: 7.